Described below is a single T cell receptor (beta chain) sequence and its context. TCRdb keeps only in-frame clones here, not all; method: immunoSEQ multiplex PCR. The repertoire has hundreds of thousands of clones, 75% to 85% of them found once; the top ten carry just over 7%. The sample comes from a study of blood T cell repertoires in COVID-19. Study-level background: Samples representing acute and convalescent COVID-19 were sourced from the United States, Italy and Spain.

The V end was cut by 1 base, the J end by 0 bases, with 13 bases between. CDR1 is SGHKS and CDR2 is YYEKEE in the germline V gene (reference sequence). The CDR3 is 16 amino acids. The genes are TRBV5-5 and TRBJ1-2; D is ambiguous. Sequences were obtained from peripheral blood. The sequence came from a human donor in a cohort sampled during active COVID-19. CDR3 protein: CASSLNGHGANYGYTF. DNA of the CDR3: TGTGCCAGCAGCTTGAACGGCCACGGGGCTAACTATGGCTACACCTTC.